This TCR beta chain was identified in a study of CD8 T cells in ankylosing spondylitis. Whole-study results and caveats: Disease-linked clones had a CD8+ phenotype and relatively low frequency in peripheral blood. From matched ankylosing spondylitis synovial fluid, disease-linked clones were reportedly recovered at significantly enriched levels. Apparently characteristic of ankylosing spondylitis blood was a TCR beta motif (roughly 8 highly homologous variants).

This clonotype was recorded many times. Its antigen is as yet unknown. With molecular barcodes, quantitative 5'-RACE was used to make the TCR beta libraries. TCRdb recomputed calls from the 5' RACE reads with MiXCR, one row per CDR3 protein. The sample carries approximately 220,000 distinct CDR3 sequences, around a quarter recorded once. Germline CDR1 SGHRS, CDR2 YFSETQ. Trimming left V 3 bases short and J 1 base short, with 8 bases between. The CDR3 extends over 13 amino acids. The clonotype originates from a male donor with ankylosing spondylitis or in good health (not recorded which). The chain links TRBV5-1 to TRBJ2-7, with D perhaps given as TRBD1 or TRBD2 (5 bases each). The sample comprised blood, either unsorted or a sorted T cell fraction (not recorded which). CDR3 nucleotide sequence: TGCGCCAGCAGCTATGAGGGGTCCTACGAGCAGTACTTC. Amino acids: CASSYEGSYEQYF. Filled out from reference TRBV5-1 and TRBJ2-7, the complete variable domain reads KAGVTQTPRYLIKTRGQQVTLSCSPISGHRSVSWYQQTPGQGLQFLFEYFSETQRNKGNFPGRFSGRQFSNSRSEMNVSTLELGDSALYLCASSYEGSYEQYFGPGTRLTVT.